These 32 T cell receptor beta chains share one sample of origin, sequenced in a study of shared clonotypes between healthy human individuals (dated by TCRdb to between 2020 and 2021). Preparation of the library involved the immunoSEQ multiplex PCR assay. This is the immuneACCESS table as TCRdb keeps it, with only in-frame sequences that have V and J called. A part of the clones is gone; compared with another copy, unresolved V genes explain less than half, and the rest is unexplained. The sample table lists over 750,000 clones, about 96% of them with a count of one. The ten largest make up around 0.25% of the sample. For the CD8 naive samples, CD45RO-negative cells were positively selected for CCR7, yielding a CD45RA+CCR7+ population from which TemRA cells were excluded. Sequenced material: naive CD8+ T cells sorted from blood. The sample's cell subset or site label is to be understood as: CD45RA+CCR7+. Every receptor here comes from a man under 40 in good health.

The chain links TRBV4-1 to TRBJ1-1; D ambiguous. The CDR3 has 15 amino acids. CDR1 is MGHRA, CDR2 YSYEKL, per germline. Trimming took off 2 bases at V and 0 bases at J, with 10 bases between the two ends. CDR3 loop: CASSQFPQMNTEAFF. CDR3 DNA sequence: TGCGCCAGCAGCCAATTCCCACAGATGAACACTGAAGCTTTCTTT.

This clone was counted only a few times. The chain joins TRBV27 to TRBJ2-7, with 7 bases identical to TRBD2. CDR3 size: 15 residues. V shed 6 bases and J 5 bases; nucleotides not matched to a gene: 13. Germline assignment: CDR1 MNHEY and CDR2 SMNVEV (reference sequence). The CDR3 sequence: CASRPSSGLGNEQYF. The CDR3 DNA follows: TGTGCCAGCAGGCCCAGTAGCGGGTTGGGAAACGAGCAGTACTTC.

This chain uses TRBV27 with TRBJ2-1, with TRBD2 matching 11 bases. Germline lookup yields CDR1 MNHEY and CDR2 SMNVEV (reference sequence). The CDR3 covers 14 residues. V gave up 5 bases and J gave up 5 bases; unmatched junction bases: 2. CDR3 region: CASSPGLADNEQFF. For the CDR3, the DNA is TGTGCCAGCAGTCCGGGACTAGCGGACAATGAGCAGTTCTTC.

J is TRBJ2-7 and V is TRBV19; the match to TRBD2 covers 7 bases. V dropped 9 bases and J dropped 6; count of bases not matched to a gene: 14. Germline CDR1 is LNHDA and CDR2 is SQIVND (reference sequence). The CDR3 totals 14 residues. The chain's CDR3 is CASRSQIGRFEQYF. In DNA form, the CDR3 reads TGTGCCAGCAGAAGCCAGATCGGGAGGTTCGAGCAGTACTTC.

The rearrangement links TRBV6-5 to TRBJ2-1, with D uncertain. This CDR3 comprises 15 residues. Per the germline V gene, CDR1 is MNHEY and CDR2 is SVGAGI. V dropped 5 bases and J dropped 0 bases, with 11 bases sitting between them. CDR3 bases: TGTGCCAGCAGTCCCCTGCGAGACTCCTACAATGAGCAGTTCTTC. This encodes CASSPLRDSYNEQFF.

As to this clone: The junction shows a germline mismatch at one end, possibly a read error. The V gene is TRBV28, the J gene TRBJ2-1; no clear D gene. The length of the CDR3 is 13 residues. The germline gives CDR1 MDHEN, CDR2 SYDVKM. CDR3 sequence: CATSRSPQSEQFF. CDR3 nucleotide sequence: TGTGCCACCAGTCGCTCCCCTCAATCTGAGCAGTTCTTC.

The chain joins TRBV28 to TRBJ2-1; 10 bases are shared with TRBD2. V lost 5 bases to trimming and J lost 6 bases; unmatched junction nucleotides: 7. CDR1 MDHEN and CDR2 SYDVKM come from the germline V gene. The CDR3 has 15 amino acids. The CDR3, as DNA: TGTGCCAGCAGTCCTCTAGCGGGAGCTCGCAATGAGCAGTTCTTC. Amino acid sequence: CASSPLAGARNEQFF.

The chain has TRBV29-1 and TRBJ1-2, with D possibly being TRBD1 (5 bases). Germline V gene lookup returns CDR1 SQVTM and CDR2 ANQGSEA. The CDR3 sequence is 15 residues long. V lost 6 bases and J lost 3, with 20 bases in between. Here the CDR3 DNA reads TGCAGCGTCGGACAAGGCCCTAGGGGAGACTATGGCTACACCTTC. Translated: CSVGQGPRGDYGYTF.

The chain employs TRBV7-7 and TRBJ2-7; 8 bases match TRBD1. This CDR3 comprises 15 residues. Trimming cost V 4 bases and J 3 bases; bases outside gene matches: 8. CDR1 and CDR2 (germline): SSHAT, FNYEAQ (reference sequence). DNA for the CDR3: TGTGCCAGCAGCTACGCGACAGGGGAAATCTACGAGCAGTACTTC. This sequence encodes CASSYATGEIYEQYF.

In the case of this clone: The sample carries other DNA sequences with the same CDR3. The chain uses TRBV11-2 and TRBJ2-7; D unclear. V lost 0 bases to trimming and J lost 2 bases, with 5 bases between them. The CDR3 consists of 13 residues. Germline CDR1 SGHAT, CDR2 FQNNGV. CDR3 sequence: CASSLEVPYEQYF. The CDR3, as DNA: TGTGCCAGCAGCTTAGAAGTCCCCTACGAGCAGTACTTC.

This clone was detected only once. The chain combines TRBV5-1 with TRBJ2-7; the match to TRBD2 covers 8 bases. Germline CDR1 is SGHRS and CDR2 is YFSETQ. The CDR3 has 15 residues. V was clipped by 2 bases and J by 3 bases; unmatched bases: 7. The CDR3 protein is CASSFRLALGYEQYF. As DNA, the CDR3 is TGCGCCAGCAGCTTTAGACTAGCGCTGGGCTACGAGCAGTACTTC.

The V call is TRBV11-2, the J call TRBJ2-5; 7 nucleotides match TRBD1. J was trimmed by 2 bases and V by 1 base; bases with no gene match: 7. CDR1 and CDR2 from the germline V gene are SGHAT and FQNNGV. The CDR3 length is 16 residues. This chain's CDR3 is CASSLGVQGEQETQYF. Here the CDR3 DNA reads TGTGCCAGCAGCTTAGGAGTGCAGGGGGAGCAAGAGACCCAGTACTTC.

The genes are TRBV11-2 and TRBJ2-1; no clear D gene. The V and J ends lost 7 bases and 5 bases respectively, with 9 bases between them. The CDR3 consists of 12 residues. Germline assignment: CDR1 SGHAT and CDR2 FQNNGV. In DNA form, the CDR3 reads TGTGCCAGCACCCGGATAGACAATGAGCAGTTCTTC. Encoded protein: CASTRIDNEQFF.

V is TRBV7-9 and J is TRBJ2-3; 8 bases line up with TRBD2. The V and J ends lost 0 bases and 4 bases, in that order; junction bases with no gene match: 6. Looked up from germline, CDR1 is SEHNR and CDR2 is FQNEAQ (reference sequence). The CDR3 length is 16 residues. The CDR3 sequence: CASSLALGLVSDTQYF. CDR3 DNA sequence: TGTGCCAGCAGCTTAGCTTTGGGACTAGTGTCAGATACGCAGTATTTT.

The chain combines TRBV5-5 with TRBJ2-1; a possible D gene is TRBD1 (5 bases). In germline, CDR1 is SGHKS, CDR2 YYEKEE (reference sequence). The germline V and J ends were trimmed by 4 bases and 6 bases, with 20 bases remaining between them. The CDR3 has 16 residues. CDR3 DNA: TGTGCCAGCAGCGCTGGGGCCCCAGGAGTCCTCAATGAGCAGTTCTTC. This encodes CASSAGAPGVLNEQFF.

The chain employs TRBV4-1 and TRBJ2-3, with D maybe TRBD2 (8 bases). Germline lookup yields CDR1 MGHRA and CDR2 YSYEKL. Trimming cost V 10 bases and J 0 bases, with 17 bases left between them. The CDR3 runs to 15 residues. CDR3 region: CATRGAGGSTDTQYF. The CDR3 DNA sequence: TGCGCCACGCGGGGGGCAGGGGGAAGCACAGATACGCAGTATTTT.

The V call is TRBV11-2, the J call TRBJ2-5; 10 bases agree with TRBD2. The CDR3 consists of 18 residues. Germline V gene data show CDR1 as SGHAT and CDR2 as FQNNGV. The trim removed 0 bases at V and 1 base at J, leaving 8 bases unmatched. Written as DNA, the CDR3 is TGTGCCAGCAGCTTAGATCTGAGCGGGAGGGCCGGCCAAGAGACCCAGTACTTC. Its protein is CASSLDLSGRAGQETQYF.

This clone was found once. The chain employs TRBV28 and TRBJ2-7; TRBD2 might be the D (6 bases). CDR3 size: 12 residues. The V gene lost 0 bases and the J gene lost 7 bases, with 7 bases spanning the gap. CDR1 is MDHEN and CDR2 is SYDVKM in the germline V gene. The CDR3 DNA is TGTGCCAGCAGTTTATGGGGGAGGGAGCAGTACTTC. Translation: CASSLWGREQYF. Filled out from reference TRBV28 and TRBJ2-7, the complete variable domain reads DVKVTQSSRYLVKRTGEKVFLECVQDMDHENMFWYRQDPGLGLRLIYFSYDVKMKEKGDIPEGYSVSREKKERFSLILESASTNQTSMYLCASSLWGREQYFGPGTRLTVT.

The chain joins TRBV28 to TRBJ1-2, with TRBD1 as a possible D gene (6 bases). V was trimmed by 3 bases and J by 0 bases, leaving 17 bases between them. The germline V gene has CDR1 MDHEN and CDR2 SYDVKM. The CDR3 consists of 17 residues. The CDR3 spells CASSFILGTHPNYGYTF. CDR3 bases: TGTGCCAGCAGTTTCATTCTCGGGACACACCCTAACTATGGCTACACCTTC.

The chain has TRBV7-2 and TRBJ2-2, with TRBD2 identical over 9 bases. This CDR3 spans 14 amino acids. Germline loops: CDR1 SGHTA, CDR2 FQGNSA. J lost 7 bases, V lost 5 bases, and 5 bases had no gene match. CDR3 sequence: CASSPGLAGGELFF. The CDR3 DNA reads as TGTGCCAGCAGCCCGGGACTAGCCGGCGGGGAGCTGTTTTTT.

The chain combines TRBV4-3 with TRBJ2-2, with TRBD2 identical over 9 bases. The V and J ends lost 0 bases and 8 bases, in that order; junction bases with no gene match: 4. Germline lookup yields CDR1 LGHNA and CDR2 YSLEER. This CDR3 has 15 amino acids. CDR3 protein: CASSQDPLAGGELFF. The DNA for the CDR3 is TGCGCCAGCAGCCAAGATCCCCTAGCGGGAGGGGAGCTGTTTTTT.

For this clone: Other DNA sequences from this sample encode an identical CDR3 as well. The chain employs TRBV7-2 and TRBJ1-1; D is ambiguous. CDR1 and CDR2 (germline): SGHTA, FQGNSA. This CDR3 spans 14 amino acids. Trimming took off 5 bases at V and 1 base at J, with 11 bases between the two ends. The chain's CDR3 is CASSLLGSNTEAFF. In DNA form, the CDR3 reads TGTGCCAGCAGCCTATTGGGTTCGAACACTGAAGCTTTCTTT.

CDR3 coding DNA: TGTGCCAGCAGCTTGTATGAAGGGGGCGCAGCCTTTGAAGCTTTCTTT. It yields the protein CASSLYEGGAAFEAFF. The V gene is TRBV5-5, the J gene TRBJ1-1, with 7 bases aligning to TRBD1. The germline V gene encodes CDR1 SGHKS and CDR2 YYEKEE (reference sequence). V shed 1 base, J shed 7 bases, and the junction held 13 bases outside the gene matches. The CDR3 contains 16 residues.

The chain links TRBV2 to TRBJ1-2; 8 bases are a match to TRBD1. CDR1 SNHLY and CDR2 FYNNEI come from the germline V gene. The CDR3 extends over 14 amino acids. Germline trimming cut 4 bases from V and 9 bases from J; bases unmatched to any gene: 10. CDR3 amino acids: CASSGGQGVGSYTF. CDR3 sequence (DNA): TGTGCCAGCAGTGGCGGACAGGGAGTAGGTAGCTACACCTTC.

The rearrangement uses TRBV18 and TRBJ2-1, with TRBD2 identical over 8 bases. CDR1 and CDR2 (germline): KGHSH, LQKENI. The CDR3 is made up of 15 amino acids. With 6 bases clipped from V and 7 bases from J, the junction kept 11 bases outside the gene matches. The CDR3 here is CASSQWGTSGNEQFF. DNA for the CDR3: TGTGCCAGCTCTCAATGGGGGACTAGTGGGAATGAGCAGTTCTTC.

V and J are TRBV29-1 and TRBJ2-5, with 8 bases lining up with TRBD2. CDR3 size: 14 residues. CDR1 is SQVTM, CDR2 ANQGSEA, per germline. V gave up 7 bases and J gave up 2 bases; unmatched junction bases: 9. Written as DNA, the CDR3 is TGCAGCGGGAGTCGGGAGGGGATTCAAGAGACCCAGTACTTC. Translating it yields CSGSREGIQETQYF.

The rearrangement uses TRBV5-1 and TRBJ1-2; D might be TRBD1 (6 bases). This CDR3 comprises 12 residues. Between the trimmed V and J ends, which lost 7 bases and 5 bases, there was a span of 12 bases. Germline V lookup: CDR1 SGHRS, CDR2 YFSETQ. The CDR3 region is CASRLQGYGYTF. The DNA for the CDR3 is TGCGCCAGCCGTCTACAGGGATATGGCTACACCTTC.

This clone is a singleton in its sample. CDR3 DNA: TGTGCCAGCATCGTTGAGTCCTACAATGAGCAGTTCTTC. Translation gives CASIVESYNEQFF. The V gene is TRBV6-1, the J gene TRBJ2-1; D gene unclear. The CDR3 totals 13 residues. Trimming pared 7 bases from V and 1 base from J, leaving 8 bases between. Germline CDR1 MNHNS, CDR2 SASEGT.

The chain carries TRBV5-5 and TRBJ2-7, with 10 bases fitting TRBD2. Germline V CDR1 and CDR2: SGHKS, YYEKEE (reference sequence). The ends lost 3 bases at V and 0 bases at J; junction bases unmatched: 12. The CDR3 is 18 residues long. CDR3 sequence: CASSWRTSGGPSSYEQYF. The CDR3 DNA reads TGTGCCAGCAGCTGGAGGACTAGCGGAGGCCCGAGCTCCTACGAGCAGTACTTC.

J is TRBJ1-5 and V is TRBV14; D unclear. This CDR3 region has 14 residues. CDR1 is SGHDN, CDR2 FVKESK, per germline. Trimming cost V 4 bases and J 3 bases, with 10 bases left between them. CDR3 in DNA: TGTGCCAGCAGCCCCCTCGGACCCAATCAGCCCCAGCATTTT. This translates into CASSPLGPNQPQHF.

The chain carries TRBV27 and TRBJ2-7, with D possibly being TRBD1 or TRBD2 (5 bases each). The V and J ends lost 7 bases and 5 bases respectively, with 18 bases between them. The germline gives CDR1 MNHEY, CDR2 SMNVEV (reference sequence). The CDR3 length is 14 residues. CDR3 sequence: CASNPGGVIDEQYF. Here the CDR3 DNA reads TGTGCCAGCAACCCTGGGGGAGTAATCGACGAGCAGTACTTC.

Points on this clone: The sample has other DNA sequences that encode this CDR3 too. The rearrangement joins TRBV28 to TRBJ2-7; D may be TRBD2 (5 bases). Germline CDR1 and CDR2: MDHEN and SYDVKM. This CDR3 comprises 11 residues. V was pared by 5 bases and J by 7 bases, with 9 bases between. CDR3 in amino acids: CASSLPGEQYF. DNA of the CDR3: TGTGCCAGCAGTCTCCCGGGAGAGCAGTACTTC.